This T cell receptor (beta chain) was found in a study of T cell repertoires in cytomegalovirus infection. Trimming took off 0 bases at V and 5 bases at J, with 10 bases between the two ends. Germline assignment: CDR1 LGHNA and CDR2 YSLEER. CDR3 length equals 14 residues. A single record per CDR3 protein comes from TCRdb applying MiXCR to the reads. The sample lists approximately 140,000 distinct CDR3 sequences, roughly 25% seen once, with about 37% in the top ten. In the case of this clonotype: Its specificity is not known.

Notes on the study in general: The study found HLA-C-restricted CMV-specific TCR beta clonotypes dominating the ex vivo response.

The source of this sequence is a human donor in good health (CMV status not recorded). Some clones in this sample may be carry-over from other donors' samples. Sequencing was performed on PBMCs, sequenced either directly or after in vitro stimulation (not recorded which). The gene calls are TRBV4-3 and TRBJ2-5; tentative D call: TRBD1 (5 bases). CDR3 coding DNA: TGCGCCAGCAGCCAAGATATGGGGCTCGAGACCCAGTACTTC. It specifies CASSQDMGLETQYF.